This T cell receptor (beta chain) was identified in a study of blood T cell repertoires in COVID-19. Recruited during active infection, patients (from Seattle) were subsequently followed longitudinally. The protocol was immunoSEQ multiplex PCR, while the TCRdb copy is restricted to in-frame clones and leaves out a portion. The sample records just under 65,000 clones, around 80% being singletons. Germline V lookup: CDR1 SGHDT, CDR2 YYEEEE. V gave up 2 bases and J gave up 5 bases, with 11 bases separating them. The CDR3 spans 14 residues. This TCR derives from a man between 60 and 75 years old with COVID-19, enrolled during active disease. The sample taken for sequencing was peripheral blood. V is TRBV5-6 and J is TRBJ2-1; D ambiguous. The CDR3 coding sequence is TGTGCCAGCAGCTTCGGAGCCAATAACAATGAGCAGTTCTTC. It translates to CASSFGANNNEQFF.